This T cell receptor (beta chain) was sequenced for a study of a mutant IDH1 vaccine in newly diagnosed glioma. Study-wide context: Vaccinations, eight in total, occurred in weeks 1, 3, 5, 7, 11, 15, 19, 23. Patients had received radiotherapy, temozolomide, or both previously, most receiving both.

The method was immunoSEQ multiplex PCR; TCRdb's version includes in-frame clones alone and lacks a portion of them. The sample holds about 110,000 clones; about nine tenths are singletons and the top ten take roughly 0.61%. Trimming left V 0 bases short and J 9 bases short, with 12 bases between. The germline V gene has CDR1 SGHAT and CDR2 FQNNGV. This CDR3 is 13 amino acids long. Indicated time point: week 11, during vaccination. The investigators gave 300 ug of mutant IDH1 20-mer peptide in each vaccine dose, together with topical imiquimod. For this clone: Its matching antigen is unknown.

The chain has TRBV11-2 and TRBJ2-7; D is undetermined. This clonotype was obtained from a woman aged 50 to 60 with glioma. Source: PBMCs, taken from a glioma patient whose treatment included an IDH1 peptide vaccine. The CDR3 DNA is TGTGCCAGCAGCTTAGATCCTTCCTTCAGGCAGTACTTC. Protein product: CASSLDPSFRQYF.